A selection of T cell receptor beta chains follows, all from one sample in a study of chemoradiotherapy in HPV16-positive cancers. Method: immunoSEQ multiplex PCR; TCRdb's copy keeps in-frame clones and lacks some. Among about 12,000 clones listed, approximately 89% were seen once. Here the sequenced sample was blood, taken from a patient who underwent chemoradiotherapy. These receptors originate from a human donor with HPV-associated anogenital cancer. CDR3s include the opening cysteine and the closing phenylalanine or tryptophan. Only part of the rows carry a size: once, few, many, or a class if the clone is expanded.

>TRBV7-6|TRBJ2-7|.
CASSLDEDRSSYEQYF
>TRBV4-2|TRBJ1-2|.
CASSQESAGSYGYTF
>TRBV28|TRBJ1-4|.
CASSPTGPQGREGLFF
>TRBV6-5|TRBJ2-7|few
CASSHRENGYEQYF
>TRBV5-1|TRBJ2-1|.
CASSLTQGANEQFF
>TRBV16|TRBJ1-2|.
CASSRWTVEGYTF
>TRBV9|TRBJ2-1|.
CASSVVVGNEQFF
>TRBV4-1|TRBJ1-1|.
CASSQGDRSYPLSVDTEAFF
>TRBV11-2|TRBJ1-6|.
CASSLQGRNSPLHF
>TRBV19|TRBJ1-6|.
CASSLVGVNSPLHF
>TRBV18|TRBJ1-2|.
CASSPRRGQGWGYTF
>TRBV28|TRBJ2-3|.
CASSLSWTSGRDTDTQYF
>TRBV12-5|TRBJ2-1|.
CASGELAGGLNEQFF
>TRBV19|TRBJ1-5|.
CASTPLDRGREQPQHF
>TRBV4-2|TRBJ2-2|.
CASSPIGQGNTGELFF
>TRBV5-1|TRBJ2-2|.
CASSPNEAGELFF
>TRBV11-1|TRBJ2-3|few
CASSPSTDTQYF
>TRBV9|TRBJ1-1|.
CASGWGLNTEAFF
>TRBV7-6|TRBJ2-7|.
CASSPGDSVSAMGEQYF
>TRBV4-2|TRBJ1-2|.
CASSQDQGRGGYGYTF
>TRBV27|TRBJ2-6|once
CASRDSGANVLTF
>TRBV19|TRBJ2-2|.
CASSIDGGLNTGELFF
>TRBV2|TRBJ2-1|.
CASSGLAAFNEQFF
>TRBV27|TRBJ1-2|.
CASSLLGGGGYTF
>TRBV28|TRBJ2-3|.
CASSLSPWDTQYF
>TRBV2|TRBJ2-1|once
CASSEVPRTSRRSSYNEQFF
>TRBV19|TRBJ1-2|.
CASSIVQGVMGYTF
>TRBV11-2|TRBJ2-3|.
CASSLEGRRGDTQYF
>TRBV4-2|TRBJ2-3|.
CASSQDTAGEATDTQYF
>TRBV27|TRBJ2-5|.
CASSSLAGAETGETQYF
>TRBV6-1|TRBJ2-7|few
CASSDPGGRWSSYEQYF
>TRBV28|TRBJ2-7|.
CASSFGGTGSYEQYF
>TRBV7-2|TRBJ2-7|.
CASSLRAGGISYEQYF
>TRBV19|TRBJ2-7|.
CASSLGRFYEQYF
>TRBV18|TRBJ2-5|.
CASSPMDRGATQYF
>TRBV2|TRBJ2-1|.
CASSEARGRHNEQFF
>TRBV13|TRBJ2-2|.
CASSAYRTTGELFF
>TRBV4-1|TRBJ2-1|.
CASSQDGSEQFF
>TRBV7-2|TRBJ2-7|.
CASSPTSGRTPYEQYF
>TRBV6-5|TRBJ1-2|.
CASSYGTGNIYGYTF
>TRBV7-2|TRBJ2-3|.
CASSLGPAGLSTDTQYF
>TRBV9|TRBJ2-7|.
CASSPRSDEQYF
>TRBV19|TRBJ2-7|.
CASSRGLSYEQYF
>TRBV7-2|TRBJ1-6|.
CASSLHRAGSPLHF
>TRBV13|TRBJ2-3|.
CASSFRGSLSAQDTQYF
>TRBV28|TRBJ2-1|.
CASSFLAGGPVTPFF
>TRBV27|TRBJ2-2|.
CASSPYGFGLRVGGSSGELFF
>TRBV7-3|TRBJ2-2|.
CASSLSSGGRNNAGELFF
>TRBV11-3|TRBJ2-2|.
CASSLGLLTGELFF
>TRBV28|TRBJ1-2|.
CASTAWTGSNYGYTF
>TRBV28|TRBJ2-7|.
CASTALVGWEEQYF
>TRBV11-2|TRBJ2-1|once
CASSHGTSGRINEQFF
>TRBV7-9|TRBJ1-5|.
CASSLSGDSNQPQHF
>TRBV6-6|TRBJ2-1|.
CASSYSGLAGDNEQFF
>TRBV2|TRBJ2-2|.
CASGKQGANTGELFF